The 16 T cell receptor beta chains given below trace back to one sample, sequenced in a study of cytomegalovirus exposure and HLA in healthy donors. The PCR made use of 60 Vbeta and 13 Jbeta primers. Data came from immunoSEQ multiplex PCR; TCRdb stores just in-frame clones and leaves some out. Among 110,000 to 150,000 clones listed, almost 85% were seen once. Sequenced input: PBMCs. These receptors all stem from a man between 18 and 35 years old in good health and CMV-seropositive.

This clone was detected a few times. The chain employs TRBV27 and TRBJ2-7; 8 bases line up with TRBD2. The CDR3 spans 12 residues. Germline assignment: CDR1 MNHEY and CDR2 SMNVEV (reference sequence). Trimming took 5 bases from V and 11 from J; bases not matched to a gene: 8. The CDR3 here is CASSPLGGEEYF. The CDR3 nucleotides are TGTGCCAGCAGTCCCCTCGGGGGGGAGGAGTACTTC.

The chain employs TRBV27 and TRBJ2-1, with D perhaps TRBD2 (5 bases). The CDR3 totals 17 residues. In germline, CDR1 is MNHEY, CDR2 SMNVEV (reference sequence). V was pared by 1 base and J by 0 bases, with 13 bases between. DNA of the CDR3: TGTGCCAGCAGTTTATATCAGCGGCTCAGCTCCTACAATGAGCAGTTCTTC. It yields the protein CASSLYQRLSSYNEQFF.

The chain uses TRBV10-3 and TRBJ2-1; 9 bases align to TRBD2. CDR3 length: 14 amino acids. Unmatched junction bases numbered 5, after V lost 3 bases and J lost 8 bases. The germline CDR1 and CDR2 sequences are ENHRY and SYGVKD. The CDR3 bases are TGTGCCATCAGTGACCTAGCGGGGATCCATGAGCAGTTCTTC. This codes for CAISDLAGIHEQFF.

The gene calls are TRBV27 and TRBJ2-7; 7 bases align to TRBD1. This CDR3 is built from 14 residues. V shed 8 bases and J 0 bases; nucleotides not matched to a gene: 7. The germline V gene has CDR1 MNHEY and CDR2 SMNVEV (reference sequence). CDR3 amino acids: CASGPGQNSYEQYF. The DNA of the CDR3 is TGTGCCAGCGGTCCGGGACAGAACTCCTACGAGCAGTACTTC.

The chain links TRBV28 to TRBJ1-1, with TRBD1 identical over 8 bases. The CDR3 is made up of 15 amino acids. Germline V CDR1 and CDR2: MDHEN, SYDVKM. V shed 4 bases, J shed 0 bases, and the junction held 4 bases outside the gene matches. CDR3 sequence reads: CASSSPGQVNTEAFF. CDR3 sequence (DNA): TGTGCCAGCAGTTCTCCGGGACAGGTGAACACTGAAGCTTTCTTT.

This chain links TRBV11-2 with TRBJ2-7; possibly TRBD1 for D (6 bases). The CDR3 runs to 14 residues. The V gene's germline CDR1 is SGHAT and CDR2 FQNNGV. The V end lost 3 bases, the J end lost 1 base, and 10 bases lay between the germline ends. CDR3 sequence: CASSFDRFSYEQYF. The CDR3, as DNA: TGTGCCAGCAGCTTCGACAGGTTTTCCTACGAGCAGTACTTC.

The rearrangement uses TRBV28 and TRBJ2-1; 11 bases align to TRBD2. Trimming took 8 bases from V and 9 from J; bases not matched to a gene: 12. The CDR3 runs 15 residues. Germline V gene sequence: CDR1 MDHEN, CDR2 SYDVKM. This chain's CDR3 is CASGLLAGASSEQFF. The CDR3 nucleotides read TGTGCCAGCGGATTACTAGCGGGAGCCTCGAGTGAGCAGTTCTTC.

This chain links TRBV27 with TRBJ2-7; TRBD2 matches at 7 bases. The J segment lost 2 bases and the V segment lost 3 bases, leaving 10 bases of the junction unmatched. From germline, CDR1 is MNHEY and CDR2 SMNVEV (reference sequence). CDR3 size: 16 residues. The CDR3 region has the DNA TGTGCCAGCAGTTTTGTTTTGGCGGGGACTACCTACGAGCAGTACTTC. Its translation is CASSFVLAGTTYEQYF.

This clone was seen once. J is TRBJ1-5 and V is TRBV19; TRBD1 matches at 9 bases. The germline V gene encodes CDR1 LNHDA and CDR2 SQIVND (reference sequence). The CDR3 consists of 16 residues. Trimming at V came to 4 bases and at J to 0 bases, leaving 4 bases not matched to a gene. CDR3 protein: CASSTPGQGSNQPQHF. CDR3 DNA sequence: TGTGCCAGTAGTACACCGGGACAGGGTAGCAATCAGCCCCAGCATTTT.

V is TRBV11-3 and J is TRBJ2-1, with 16 nucleotides matching TRBD2. V shed 5 bases and J 10 bases; nucleotides not matched to a gene: 11. CDR1 SGHNT and CDR2 YENEEA come from the germline V gene. The CDR3 totals 17 residues. CDR3 in amino acids: CASSAGTSGRAKDEQFF. The CDR3 coding sequence is TGTGCCAGCAGCGCCGGGACTAGCGGGAGGGCCAAGGACGAGCAGTTCTTC.

The rearrangement joins TRBV6-5 to TRBJ2-1; 15 bases are a match to TRBD2. From germline, CDR1 is MNHEY and CDR2 SVGAGI. The CDR3 is 16 amino acids. V gave up 2 bases and J gave up 7 bases; unmatched junction bases: 3. CDR3 amino acids: CASSYGGLAGGNEQFF. CDR3 nucleotides: TGTGCCAGCAGTTACGGCGGACTAGCGGGAGGGAATGAGCAGTTCTTC.

In this sample, this clone turned up a few times. The CDR3 loop reads CASSPRMGASQPQHF. The CDR3, as DNA: TGCGCCAGCAGCCCCCGGATGGGGGCGAGTCAGCCCCAGCATTTT. This chain uses TRBV4-1 with TRBJ1-5, with D maybe TRBD1 (6 bases). The V and J ends lost 4 bases and 6 bases respectively, with 16 bases between them. Germline V gene data show CDR1 as MGHRA and CDR2 as YSYEKL. This CDR3 has 15 residues.

CDR3 region: CASSFPGTGDYEQYF. The CDR3 DNA reads TGTGCCAGCAGCTTCCCCGGGACAGGGGACTACGAGCAGTACTTC. The chain has TRBV7-8 and TRBJ2-7, with 10 bases lining up with TRBD1. Germline V CDR1 and CDR2: SGHVS, FQNEAQ. This CDR3 is built from 15 residues. Germline trimming cut 3 bases from V and 3 bases from J; bases unmatched to any gene: 5.

The gene calls are TRBV4-1 and TRBJ2-7; 9 nucleotides match TRBD1. Germline lookup yields CDR1 MGHRA and CDR2 YSYEKL. This CDR3 is built from 14 residues. Trimming took 5 bases from V and 1 from J; bases not matched to a gene: 3. CDR3 region: CASSVGQGSYEQYF. CDR3 sequence (DNA): TGCGCCAGCAGCGTGGGACAGGGATCCTACGAGCAGTACTTC.

The chain recombines TRBV15 with TRBJ1-2; TRBD1 might be the D (6 bases). The ends were cut back, 0 bases at V and 4 bases at J, with 12 bases in the middle. This CDR3 is built from 15 residues. The germline CDR1 and CDR2 sequences are LNHNV and YYDKDF (reference sequence). The CDR3 loop reads CATSREGGGVYGYTF. The CDR3 DNA reads TGTGCCACCAGCAGAGAAGGGGGAGGGGTCTATGGCTACACCTTC. The entire variable domain, with the rest obtained from reference TRBV15 and TRBJ1-2, is as follows: DAMVIQNPRYQVTQFGKPVTLSCSQTLNHNVMYWYQQKSSQAPKLLFHYYDKDFNNEADTPDNFQSRRPNTSFCFLDIRSPGLGDTAMYLCATSREGGGVYGYTFGSGTRLTVV.

The chain joins TRBV19 to TRBJ1-5; no firm D call. Trimming cost V 3 bases and J 3 bases, with 9 bases left between them. Germline V gene lookup returns CDR1 LNHDA and CDR2 SQIVND (reference sequence). This CDR3 has 14 amino acids. The CDR3 protein is CASSMRGHNQPQHF. CDR3 in DNA: TGTGCCAGTAGTATGCGCGGTCACAATCAGCCCCAGCATTTT.